This T cell receptor (beta chain) was identified during a study of T cell repertoires in cytomegalovirus infection. Across the whole study: Indications came from public TCR beta signatures; they pointed to CMV infection and to a matching HLA type. The study's findings and limits: Clonotypes of TCR beta that were HLA-C-restricted and CMV-specific dominated the ex vivo response. Summed frequency of public TCR beta families distinguished CMV carriers with the relevant HLA.

In germline, CDR1 is SGHRS, CDR2 YFSETQ. The V end was cut by 1 base, the J end by 3 bases, with 16 bases between. This CDR3 has 17 residues. TCRdb reanalysed the reads using MiXCR and keeps one entry per CDR3 protein. The sample yields around 740,000 distinct CDR3 sequences, about a third seen once. This clonotype was detected only a few times. What it binds is not known. This receptor was obtained from a human donor in good health (CMV status not recorded). Some clones in this sample may be carry-over from other donors' samples. This chain connects TRBV5-1 to TRBJ1-4, with a weak D call TRBD1 (6 bases). Specimen: PBMCs. CDR3 in amino acids: CASSLSRQGGPNEKLFF. In DNA, the CDR3 is TGCGCCAGCAGCTTGTCGAGGCAAGGGGGACCTAATGAAAAACTGTTTTTT.